This T cell receptor beta chain was captured by sequencing in a study of blood T cell repertoires in COVID-19. In the study overall: The study drew acute and convalescent COVID-19 samples from the United States, Italy and Spain. The analysed material was cDNA or gDNA that came from T cells, B-cell-depleted T cells, or PBMCs.

Which cohort a participant joined came from the clinical history participants gave. Up to 2 weeks before entering the study, exposed participants had met a COVID-19 case. Clones were read by immunoSEQ multiplex PCR, and TCRdb kept only the in-frame ones, dropping some. This table holds about 430,000 clones, approximately 91% found once. Looked up from germline, CDR1 is MNHEY and CDR2 is SMNVEV (reference sequence). The CDR3 contains 15 residues. V was cut by 1 base and J by 4 bases, with 13 bases left in between. The rearrangement joins TRBV27 to TRBJ1-2, with D possibly TRBD1 on 5 matching bases. Sample: PBMCs or T cells enriched from blood (not recorded which). This clonotype was obtained from a woman aged 18-29 years who had been exposed to COVID-19. CDR3 nucleotide sequence: TGTGCCAGCAGTTTATTAGGAGGGGCGGGCTATGGCTACACCTTC. This sequence encodes CASSLLGGAGYGYTF.